The 29 T cell receptor beta chains reported below all come from one sample, sequenced in a study of patients and donors after allogeneic stem cell transplantation. TCRdb processed the RT-PCR reads anew with MiXCR; each CDR3 protein has one entry. The repertoire holds about 410,000 distinct CDR3 sequences, 16% seen once, with 7.2% in the top ten. The sample taken for sequencing was blood, either unsorted or a sorted T cell fraction (not recorded which). The receptors here all came from a human donor who was either an allogeneic HSCT recipient or a stem cell or donor lymphocyte infusion donor (not recorded which). It is not recorded whose cells these are; they may come from a transplant donor.

The chain employs TRBV7-9 and TRBJ2-1; 9 bases line up with TRBD2. The trim removed 3 bases at V and 8 bases at J, leaving 11 bases unmatched. Germline assignment: CDR1 SEHNR and CDR2 FQNEAQ (reference sequence). CDR3 length equals 16 residues. The CDR3 DNA follows: TGTGCCAGCAGCTTGGGCTTAGCGGGAGTGAGGGATGAGCAGTTCTTC. This sequence encodes CASSLGLAGVRDEQFF.

This clonotype appeared a few times. The chain recombines TRBV20-1 with TRBJ2-1; D unclear. The germline gives CDR1 DFQATT, CDR2 SNEGSKA (reference sequence). V dropped 6 bases and J dropped 0 bases, with 9 bases sitting between them. The CDR3 sequence is 13 residues long. The CDR3 reads CSAQKGSYNEQFF. CDR3 sequence (DNA): TGCAGTGCACAGAAAGGCTCCTACAATGAGCAGTTCTTC.

A few counts support this clonotype. The rearrangement joins TRBV24-1 to TRBJ2-1; D gene uncertain. Per the germline V gene, CDR1 is KGHDR and CDR2 is SFDVKD. Trimming left V 5 bases short and J 7 bases short, with 8 bases between. CDR3 length equals 12 residues. The CDR3 loop reads CATSALPNEQFF. The CDR3 DNA is TGTGCCACCAGTGCCCTCCCTAATGAGCAGTTCTTC.

This clonotype appeared a single time. This chain joins TRBV18 and TRBJ1-3; D perhaps matches TRBD1 (6 bases). The CDR3 runs to 15 residues. V lost 2 bases and J 4 bases, leaving 12 bases between the germline ends. The germline gives CDR1 KGHSH, CDR2 LQKENI. The CDR3 here is CASSPRGTAGNTIYF. DNA for the CDR3: TGTGCCAGCTCACCAAGGGGGACCGCCGGAAACACCATATATTTT.

This clonotype was seen a few times. V is TRBV5-1 and J is TRBJ2-1; 7 nucleotides line up with TRBD2. The germline gives CDR1 SGHRS, CDR2 YFSETQ. CDR3 length: 14 amino acids. Trimming at V came to 2 bases and at J to 6 bases, leaving 5 bases not matched to a gene. CDR3 nucleotide sequence: TGCGCCAGCAGCTTAAGGACTAGTAGCAATGAGCAGTTCTTC. Protein: CASSLRTSSNEQFF.

In this sample, this clonotype turned up a few times. This chain links TRBV4-3 with TRBJ2-5; D gene ambiguous. This CDR3 has 11 residues. The germline V and J ends were trimmed by 2 bases and 7 bases, with 5 bases remaining between them. The germline V gene has CDR1 LGHNA and CDR2 YSLEER. The CDR3 sequence is CASSQKGTQYF. The CDR3 nucleotides read TGCGCCAGCAGCCAAAAGGGGACCCAGTACTTC.

The rearrangement links TRBV20-1 to TRBJ1-1; D remains ambiguous. Germline V lookup: CDR1 DFQATT, CDR2 SNEGSKA (reference sequence). The CDR3 extends over 15 amino acids. V gave up 1 base and J gave up 10 bases, with 22 bases separating them. The CDR3 DNA reads as TGCAGTGCTAGAGCCCCGTCGCTGGGTAAAAAGTCAGCTTTCTTT. Translation: CSARAPSLGKKSAFF.

The V gene is TRBV20-1, the J gene TRBJ2-5; D may match TRBD1 or TRBD2 (5 bases each). V was clipped by 0 bases and J by 3 bases, with 17 bases between them. CDR3 length: 16 residues. CDR1 is DFQATT, CDR2 SNEGSKA, per germline (reference sequence). This CDR3 reads CSARDFIGARKETQYF. DNA for the CDR3: TGCAGTGCTAGAGATTTTATCGGGGCCCGAAAAGAGACCCAGTACTTC.

This clonotype occurred a few times. This chain joins TRBV11-2 and TRBJ2-1; tentatively, D is TRBD1 (6 bases). Trimming took 5 bases from V and 9 from J, leaving 23 bases between them. The CDR3 has 16 residues. Germline V lookup: CDR1 SGHAT, CDR2 FQNNGV. The CDR3 nucleotides read TGTGCCAGCAGCCTCCGACCCGGGAATCAAGGGGGTGAGCAGTTCTTC. Translating it yields CASSLRPGNQGGEQFF.

The chain employs TRBV6-1 and TRBJ2-5, with 9 positions matching TRBD1. This CDR3 has 15 amino acids. J lost 0 bases, V lost 6 bases, and 5 bases had no gene match. Germline V gives CDR1 MNHNS, CDR2 SASEGT. CDR3 DNA sequence: TGTGCCAGCAGAGCGGACAGGGGCAACCAAGAGACCCAGTACTTC. Protein product: CASRADRGNQETQYF.

J is TRBJ1-2 and V is TRBV4-3; 8 bases are a match to TRBD1. The germline V gene has CDR1 LGHNA and CDR2 YSLEER. V was pared by 3 bases and J by 2 bases, with 5 bases of the junction left unmatched. The CDR3 has 15 residues. The CDR3 spells CASSQQGALNYGYTF. The CDR3 DNA is TGCGCCAGCAGCCAGCAGGGGGCACTGAACTATGGCTACACCTTC.

This clonotype was seen more than once but under ten times. CDR3 residues: CAWTGGEKLFF. Written as DNA, the CDR3 is TGTGCCTGGACGGGGGGTGAAAAACTGTTTTTT. The chain combines TRBV30 with TRBJ1-4; weak D call: TRBD1 (5 bases). V lost 4 bases and J 7 bases, leaving 7 bases between the germline ends. The germline V gene has CDR1 GTSNPN and CDR2 SVGIG (reference sequence). The CDR3 sequence is 11 residues long.

V and J are TRBV5-1 and TRBJ1-2; TRBD1 matches at 8 bases. CDR1 and CDR2 from the germline V gene are SGHRS and YFSETQ. The CDR3 has 17 residues. With V trimmed by 0 bases and J by 1 base, 8 bases remained unmatched. DNA for the CDR3: TGCGCCAGCAGCTTGGAGGCAGGGGGCGTTATTAACTATGGCTACACCTTC. Translating it yields CASSLEAGGVINYGYTF.

This clonotype has just a few counts. This chain uses TRBV12-3 or TRBV12-4 with TRBJ1-5; D uncertain. The CDR3 covers 12 residues. The ends were cut back, 3 bases at V and 11 bases at J, with 11 bases in the middle. The CDR3 DNA sequence: TGTGCCAGCAGTTTTGGGTGGGTATCCCAGCATTTT. Its translation: CASSFGWVSQHF.

Comment on this clonotype: Mismatch with germline at one junction end may stem from a read error. V usage is TRBV6-4 and J usage is TRBJ1-1, with 8 bases identical to TRBD1. There are 20 residues in the CDR3. CDR1 and CDR2 (germline): MRHNA, SNTAGT. The CDR3 DNA follows: TGTACCAGCAGTGACTCACAGAAGACCGGGACAGGAGAGATGAACACTGAAGCTTTCTTT. It yields the protein CTSSDSQKTGTGEMNTEAFF.

The rearrangement links TRBV7-9 to TRBJ2-7; the match to TRBD1 covers 9 bases. V shed 5 bases and J 7 bases; nucleotides not matched to a gene: 12. Germline assignment: CDR1 SEHNR and CDR2 FQNEAQ (reference sequence). The CDR3 runs 15 residues. The CDR3 DNA sequence: TGTGCCAGCAGCCAACCAGGGACAGGGATGGGGGAGCAGTACTTC. Its translation is CASSQPGTGMGEQYF.

V gene TRBV3-1 combines with J gene TRBJ2-2; D is ambiguous. CDR1 is LGHDT, CDR2 YNNKEL, per germline (reference sequence). Trimming shortened V by 0 bases and J by 2 bases, and 10 bases separated the two germline ends. The CDR3 totals 16 residues. CDR3 sequence: CASSQEVGVNTGELFF. The CDR3 coding sequence is TGTGCCAGCAGCCAAGAGGTTGGGGTAAACACCGGGGAGCTGTTTTTT. Filled out from reference TRBV3-1 and TRBJ2-2, the complete variable domain reads DTAVSQTPKYLVTQMGNDKSIKCEQNLGHDTMYWYKQDSKKFLKIMFSYNNKELIINETVPNRFSPKSPDKAHLNLHINSLELGDSAVYFCASSQEVGVNTGELFFGEGSRLTVL.

In its sample, this clonotype was seen many times. The V and J genes are TRBV12-3 or TRBV12-4 and TRBJ1-5, with unresolved D. This CDR3 has 14 residues. V was cut by 5 bases and J by 3 bases, with 11 bases left in between. This CDR3 reads CASSRFRSNQPQHF. CDR3 coding DNA: TGTGCCAGCAGTCGGTTCAGGTCCAATCAGCCCCAGCATTTT.

The sample holds a few counts of this clonotype. The J gene is TRBJ1-4, the V gene TRBV10-3; 7 bases line up with TRBD1. J gave up 8 bases and V 7 bases, and 10 bases lay outside the gene matches. Germline V lookup: CDR1 ENHRY, CDR2 SYGVKD. The CDR3 is 14 residues long. The CDR3 loop is CAINKGGPGEKLFF. The CDR3 region has the DNA TGTGCCATCAACAAAGGGGGCCCGGGGGAAAAACTGTTTTTT.

This clonotype was detected a few times. The rearrangement joins TRBV20-1 to TRBJ1-2; D is ambiguous. The V end lost 7 bases, the J end lost 2 bases, and 2 bases lay between the germline ends. Germline CDR1 and CDR2: DFQATT and SNEGSKA (reference sequence). CDR3 size: 9 residues. The CDR3 nucleotides are TGCAGTGTCAACTATGGCTACACCTTC. Protein product: CSVNYGYTF.

This clonotype has only a few counts. The chain carries TRBV20-1 and TRBJ1-3; 8 positions match TRBD1. Germline-derived CDR1 and CDR2 are DFQATT and SNEGSKA (reference sequence). This CDR3 region has 15 residues. Germline trimming cut 6 bases from V and 4 bases from J; bases unmatched to any gene: 11. The CDR3 DNA reads as TGCAGTGCGTCAACCCAGGGGGCGCTGGGAAACACCATATATTTT. As protein: CSASTQGALGNTIYF.

This clonotype was recorded a few times. This chain connects TRBV6-1 to TRBJ1-2; tentative D call: TRBD1 (6 bases). Trimming left V 7 bases short and J 6 bases short, with 15 bases between. Per germline, CDR1 MNHNS and CDR2 SASEGT. This CDR3 has 13 residues. The CDR3 DNA reads TGTGCCAGCACCGGGACACCCTTTGATGGCTACACCTTC. Encoded protein: CASTGTPFDGYTF.

This sequence joins TRBV2 and TRBJ2-2; 15 bases map to TRBD2. Trimming took 6 bases from V and 6 from J; bases not matched to a gene: 5. The CDR3 extends over 16 amino acids. Germline lookup yields CDR1 SNHLY and CDR2 FYNNEI. CDR3 coding DNA: TGTGCCAGCAGCGGCTGGACTAGCGGGGGGGCCGGGGAGCTGTTTTTT. As protein: CASSGWTSGGAGELFF.

This clonotype has at least ten counts. V and J are TRBV12-3 or TRBV12-4 and TRBJ2-3, with D perhaps matching TRBD2 (6 bases). The CDR3 contains 16 residues. The germline V and J ends were trimmed by 7 bases and 5 bases, with 22 bases remaining between them. For the CDR3, the DNA is TGTGCCAGCACCCTGGGCCGAACGGGAGTTGGAGATACGCAGTATTTT. Translating gives CASTLGRTGVGDTQYF.

The V and J genes are TRBV20-1 and TRBJ2-7; 13 nucleotides align to TRBD2. The junction had 13 bases not matched to a gene; V was cut back by 0 bases and J by 5 bases. The CDR3 loop spans 18 amino acids. Germline-derived CDR1 and CDR2 are DFQATT and SNEGSKA (reference sequence). The CDR3, as DNA: TGCAGTGCTAGAGATGCGGGAGGAACTAGCGGGAGGGTCCACGAGCAGTACTTC. The encoded protein is CSARDAGGTSGRVHEQYF.

This clonotype has at least ten counts. The J gene is TRBJ1-1, the V gene TRBV4-2; tentative D call: TRBD1 (5 bases). Germline CDR1 and CDR2: LGHNA and YNFKEQ. V was pared by 4 bases and J by 5 bases, with 14 bases between. This CDR3 spans 14 amino acids. CDR3 in amino acids: CASSPREGKTEAFF. DNA for the CDR3: TGTGCCAGCAGCCCCCGGGAGGGGAAGACTGAAGCTTTCTTT.

The V and J genes are TRBV10-3 and TRBJ2-1; no clear D gene. Between the trimmed V and J ends, which lost 11 bases and 0 bases, there was a span of 17 bases. CDR1 and CDR2 from the germline V gene are ENHRY and SYGVKD. The CDR3 extends over 15 amino acids. The CDR3 coding sequence is TGTGCCCCCAACGAACCTAGGAGCTCCTACAATGAGCAGTTCTTC. Translated: CAPNEPRSSYNEQFF.

This chain links TRBV6-1 with TRBJ2-5; TRBD2 aligns across 12 bases. In germline, CDR1 is MNHNS, CDR2 SASEGT. The CDR3 is 18 residues long. V shed 6 bases and J 5 bases; nucleotides not matched to a gene: 16. The CDR3 DNA reads TGTGCCAGCAGGGGCCCGGGACTAGCGGGCGGTGGTACGGAGACCCAGTACTTC. Its translation is CASRGPGLAGGGTETQYF.

The V and J genes are TRBV6-2 or TRBV6-3 and TRBJ2-5, with D possibly TRBD2 on 5 matching bases. With 8 bases removed from V and 7 bases from J, the gap between germline ends came to 14 bases. This CDR3 has 12 amino acids. CDR1 MNHEY and CDR2 SVGEGT come from the germline V gene. In nucleotides, the CDR3 is TGTGCCAGCGGGGTCCCCGCGGGGACCCAGTACTTC. Translation gives CASGVPAGTQYF.